Each of the 19 T cell receptor beta chains below was sequenced from the same sample in a study of blood T cell repertoires in COVID-19. The repertoire was sequenced with immunoSEQ multiplex PCR; TCRdb's copy has only in-frame clones and lacks some. The sample yields 130,000 to 150,000 clones, 88% seen once. Sequencing was performed on peripheral blood. The source is a human donor in a cohort sampled during active COVID-19.

This chain links TRBV10-3 with TRBJ2-7; TRBD2 is a possible D gene (6 bases). The V end was cut by 8 bases, the J end by 1 base, with 12 bases between. Germline V CDR1 and CDR2: ENHRY, SYGVKD. The CDR3 loop spans 13 amino acids. The CDR3 is CAIATGLSYEQYF. For the CDR3, the DNA is TGTGCCATCGCGACGGGACTTTCCTACGAGCAGTACTTC.

This rearrangement joins TRBV7-2 to TRBJ2-2; tentatively, D is TRBD2 (6 bases). Germline V gene data show CDR1 as SGHTA and CDR2 as FQGNSA. The CDR3 sequence is 15 residues long. The V gene lost 6 bases and the J gene lost 0 bases, with 11 bases spanning the gap. CDR3 amino acids: CASRVLATNTGELFF. CDR3 DNA sequence: TGTGCCAGCAGGGTCCTAGCGACGAACACCGGGGAGCTGTTTTTT.

The chain recombines TRBV4-1 with TRBJ2-2, with 11 bases identical to TRBD2. V gave up 3 bases and J gave up 7 bases; unmatched junction bases: 10. The length of the CDR3 is 17 residues. The V gene's germline CDR1 is MGHRA and CDR2 YSYEKL. This CDR3 is CASSHLTSGGEDGELFF. In DNA form, the CDR3 reads TGCGCCAGCAGCCACCTAACTAGCGGGGGCGAGGACGGGGAGCTGTTTTTT.

The CDR3, as DNA: TGTGCCAGCAGCTTTGACAGGGTCAATCAGCCCCAGCATTTT. Protein product: CASSFDRVNQPQHF. V and J are TRBV7-8 and TRBJ1-5, with TRBD1 matching 7 bases. The CDR3 consists of 14 residues. Germline V gene data show CDR1 as SGHVS and CDR2 as FQNEAQ. V shed 3 bases, J shed 3 bases, and the junction held 2 bases outside the gene matches.

The chain couples TRBV11-1 to TRBJ2-5, with 10 bases aligning to TRBD1. J gave up 4 bases and V 5 bases, and 4 bases lay outside the gene matches. This CDR3 spans 14 amino acids. The V gene's germline CDR1 is SGHAT and CDR2 FQDESV (reference sequence). The CDR3 loop reads CASSIDRGRETQYF. The CDR3 region has the DNA TGTGCCAGCAGCATCGACAGGGGGCGAGAGACCCAGTACTTC.

The V gene is TRBV4-3, the J gene TRBJ1-2, with a tentative D call TRBD1 (5 bases). V gave up 0 bases and J gave up 5 bases, with 13 bases separating them. The germline CDR1 and CDR2 sequences are LGHNA and YSLEER. There are 15 residues in the CDR3. The CDR3 region is CASSQEYDRRYGYTF. CDR3 nucleotides: TGCGCCAGCAGCCAAGAGTACGACAGAAGATATGGCTACACCTTC.

The chain is built from TRBV3-1 (or the pseudogene TRBV3-2) and TRBJ2-2; unclear D gene. CDR3 length: 14 amino acids. Looked up from germline, CDR1 is LGHDT and CDR2 is YNNKEL (reference sequence). The V end lost 4 bases, the J end lost 4 bases, and 10 bases lay between the germline ends. For the CDR3, the DNA is TGTGCCAGCAGCCTGATCAGTGGCACCGGGGAGCTGTTTTTT. Amino acids: CASSLISGTGELFF.

V and J are TRBV28 and TRBJ1-5, with a weak D call TRBD1 (5 bases). Trimming removed 7 bases from V and 2 bases from J, with 27 bases in between. Germline loops: CDR1 MDHEN, CDR2 SYDVKM. This CDR3 comprises 19 residues. CDR3 sequence (DNA): TGTGCCAGCACTTTTATCCTTGTTCACAAGGGGAATGGCAATCAGCCCCAGCATTTT. It yields the protein CASTFILVHKGNGNQPQHF. The full variable domain, its missing parts supplied by reference TRBV28 and TRBJ1-5, is DVKVTQSSRYLVKRTGEKVFLECVQDMDHENMFWYRQDPGLGLRLIYFSYDVKMKEKGDIPEGYSVSREKKERFSLILESASTNQTSMYLCASTFILVHKGNGNQPQHFGDGTRLSIL.

J is TRBJ2-7 and V is TRBV7-9, with D possibly TRBD2 on 5 matching bases. Germline assignment: CDR1 SEHNR and CDR2 FQNEAQ (reference sequence). The V end lost 7 bases, the J end lost 5 bases, and 18 bases lay between the germline ends. CDR3 size: 14 residues. CDR3 DNA: TGTGCCAGCACTTATCGGCAGGCCGGGGACGAGCAGTACTTC. This translates into CASTYRQAGDEQYF.

This sequence joins TRBV6-6 and TRBJ2-7, with TRBD2 matching over 12 bases. Trimming cost V 6 bases and J 2 bases; bases outside gene matches: 5. Per the germline V gene, CDR1 is MNHNY and CDR2 is SVGAGI (reference sequence). The CDR3 has 15 amino acids. CDR3 DNA: TGTGCCAGCAGGGCTCTAGCGGGAGGGACCTACGAGCAGTACTTC. Translating gives CASRALAGGTYEQYF.

The chain recombines TRBV10-2 with TRBJ2-3; 10 bases are a match to TRBD1. Trimming took 6 bases from V and 6 from J; bases not matched to a gene: 9. This CDR3 comprises 15 residues. CDR1 WSHSY and CDR2 SAAADI come from the germline V gene. The CDR3 loop reads CASRGRTGGRDTQYF. CDR3 nucleotide sequence: TGCGCCAGCAGAGGCCGGACAGGGGGGAGGGATACGCAGTATTTT.

The V gene is TRBV28, the J gene TRBJ1-3; possible D gene TRBD1, 6 bases. Germline loops: CDR1 MDHEN, CDR2 SYDVKM. V dropped 2 bases and J dropped 6 bases, with 11 bases sitting between them. The CDR3 covers 14 residues. The CDR3: CASSLAGAENTIYF. In DNA, the CDR3 is TGTGCCAGCAGTTTAGCAGGGGCGGAAAACACCATATATTTT.

The rearrangement links TRBV24-1 to TRBJ2-5; the match to TRBD1 covers 12 bases. Trimming took 5 bases from V and 4 from J; bases not matched to a gene: 10. The CDR3 has 17 residues. Germline CDR1 is KGHDR and CDR2 is SFDVKD. The CDR3 DNA reads TGTGCCACCAGTGCGGGGGACAGGGGGCGTTCAGGAGAGACCCAGTACTTC. Translated: CATSAGDRGRSGETQYF.

Only a few counts were recorded for this clone. The genes are TRBV6-1 and TRBJ2-7, with 9 bases that match TRBD2. The germline CDR1 and CDR2 sequences are MNHNS and SASEGT. V was clipped by 2 bases and J by 1 base; unmatched bases: 12. The CDR3 extends over 18 amino acids. CDR3 in DNA: TGTGCCAGCAGTGAATCCCGCTGGGTAGCGGGAGCATCCTACGAGCAGTACTTC. Its translation is CASSESRWVAGASYEQYF.

The V gene is TRBV28, the J gene TRBJ1-2, with a possible D match to TRBD1 (6 bases). Trimming pared 6 bases from V and 4 bases from J, leaving 12 bases between. Germline CDR1 reads MDHEN; CDR2 reads SYDVKM. The CDR3 has 13 amino acids. CDR3 sequence reads: CASSGTQLYGYTF. The DNA for the CDR3 is TGTGCCAGCAGCGGGACACAGCTCTATGGCTACACCTTC.

This chain connects TRBV13 to TRBJ2-5; 9 bases agree with TRBD2. This CDR3 region has 15 residues. J was trimmed by 4 bases and V by 2 bases; bases with no gene match: 5. Germline assignment: CDR1 PRHDT and CDR2 FYEKMQ (reference sequence). CDR3 loop: CASSLTRAGGETQYF. In DNA form, the CDR3 reads TGTGCCAGCAGCTTAACCAGAGCGGGGGGAGAGACCCAGTACTTC.

The V call is TRBV18, the J call TRBJ2-1; TRBD2 agrees at 15 bases. V trimming: 6 bases; J trimming: 6 bases; junction bases outside the gene matches: 3. CDR3 size: 15 residues. Germline values: CDR1 KGHSH, CDR2 LQKENI. CDR3 sequence reads: CASSRTSGRGNEQFF. Written as DNA, the CDR3 is TGTGCCAGCTCGCGGACTAGCGGGAGGGGCAATGAGCAGTTCTTC.

The rearrangement links TRBV7-3 to TRBJ2-1, with 9 bases matching TRBD2. V dropped 2 bases and J dropped 4; count of bases not matched to a gene: 9. The CDR3 has 17 residues. Germline V lookup: CDR1 SGHTA, CDR2 FQGTGA. In nucleotides, the CDR3 is TGTGCCAGCAGCTTACAGCCGACTAGCGGAGCTTACAATGAGCAGTTCTTC. Its translation: CASSLQPTSGAYNEQFF.

On this clone: The sample contains more than one DNA sequence encoding this CDR3. The chain couples TRBV7-3 to TRBJ2-3; TRBD2 matches at 11 bases. This CDR3 contains 16 residues. Germline V gene sequence: CDR1 SGHTA, CDR2 FQGTGA. J lost 3 bases, V lost 5 bases, and 7 bases had no gene match. This chain's CDR3 is CASSRGTSGRTDTQYF. CDR3 sequence (DNA): TGTGCCAGCAGCCGAGGGACTAGCGGAAGGACAGATACGCAGTATTTT.